This TCR beta chain was recovered during a study of OX40 agonist ivuxolimab in advanced cancers. Germline V gives CDR1 SGHRS, CDR2 YFSETQ. V dropped 7 bases and J dropped 0 bases, with 14 bases sitting between them. The CDR3 is made up of 15 amino acids. Produced via immunoSEQ multiplex PCR; TCRdb's table is partial and in-frame only. The profile shows 70,000 to 80,000 clones, around nine tenths of them singletons. For this clone: Its antigen is unknown.

Study-wide points: Some nonresponders additionally presented with little normalized T-cell clonal expansion. The study observed clonal expansion of CD4+ and CD8+ blood T cells by week 6 at 0.1 to 3.0 mg/kg.

Prior autoimmune disease or systemic immunosuppression barred patients. The sequencing used CD4+ or CD8+ T cells sorted from blood, collected in a trial of the OX40 agonist ivuxolimab. The chain recombines TRBV5-1 with TRBJ2-1; weak D call: TRBD2 (5 bases). The TCR originated in an adult with an advanced solid tumor such as melanoma, head and neck, liver or kidney cancer. The CDR3 coding sequence is TGCGCCAGCGGCAGTGGGAGTACCTCCTACAATGAGCAGTTCTTC. Protein: CASGSGSTSYNEQFF.